These 5 T cell receptor beta chains originate from one sample sequenced in a study of cytomegalovirus exposure and HLA in healthy donors. PCR amplification relied on 60 Vbeta primers (plus 13 Jbeta primers). The repertoire was sequenced with immunoSEQ multiplex PCR; TCRdb's copy has only in-frame clones and lacks some. There are roughly 170,000 clones in the sample; 83% occur only once, and over 1.5% lies in the top ten. Sequenced material: PBMCs. These receptors all stem from a man between 50 and 59 years old in good health and CMV-seronegative.

The chain's CDR3 is CASQGSPQETQYF. The CDR3 bases are TGTGCCAGCCAGGGGAGCCCCCAAGAGACCCAGTACTTC. The chain is built from TRBV5-6 and TRBJ2-5; tentative D call: TRBD1 (6 bases). The CDR3 has 13 residues. Germline-derived CDR1 and CDR2 are SGHDT and YYEEEE. The V and J ends lost 7 bases and 1 base respectively, with 11 bases between them.

The V call is TRBV5-6, the J call TRBJ2-1; no definite D call. The germline V gene encodes CDR1 SGHDT and CDR2 YYEEEE. The V end lost 6 bases, the J end lost 3 bases, and 4 bases lay between the germline ends. The CDR3 contains 11 residues. CDR3 sequence reads: CASTSYNEQFF. In DNA, the CDR3 is TGTGCCAGCACCAGCTACAATGAGCAGTTCTTC. The complete variable domain, with remaining parts taken from reference TRBV5-6 and TRBJ2-1, reads DAGVTQSPTHLIKTRGQQVTLRCSPKSGHDTVSWYQQALGQGPQFIFQYYEEEERQRGNFPDRFSGHQFPNYSSELNVNALLLGDSALYLCASTSYNEQFFGPGTRLTVL.

This chain joins TRBV28 and TRBJ1-2; the D is unclear. The CDR3 has 15 residues. V lost 4 bases, J lost 2 bases, and 14 bases lay in between. The germline gives CDR1 MDHEN, CDR2 SYDVKM. CDR3 DNA sequence: TGTGCCAGCAGTTCCCGCCTCGCGGGCAACTATGGCTACACCTTC. Translation: CASSSRLAGNYGYTF.

This clone was seen only once. J is TRBJ1-4 and V is TRBV7-2; D may be TRBD1 (5 bases). Per the germline V gene, CDR1 is SGHTA and CDR2 is FQGNSA. V lost 3 bases to trimming and J lost 8 bases, with 19 bases between them. The CDR3 has 16 residues. CDR3: CASSFSPGSGWEKLFF. As DNA, the CDR3 is TGTGCCAGCAGCTTTTCTCCAGGGTCGGGTTGGGAAAAACTGTTTTTT.

The gene calls are TRBV29-1 and TRBJ2-7; 10 bases agree with TRBD1. CDR3 length: 14 amino acids. J lost 5 bases, V lost 7 bases, and 11 bases had no gene match. CDR1 SQVTM and CDR2 ANQGSEA come from the germline V gene. The CDR3 loop is CSARPGQGSNEQYF. The DNA for the CDR3 is TGCAGCGCCCGCCCGGGACAGGGGTCTAACGAGCAGTACTTC.